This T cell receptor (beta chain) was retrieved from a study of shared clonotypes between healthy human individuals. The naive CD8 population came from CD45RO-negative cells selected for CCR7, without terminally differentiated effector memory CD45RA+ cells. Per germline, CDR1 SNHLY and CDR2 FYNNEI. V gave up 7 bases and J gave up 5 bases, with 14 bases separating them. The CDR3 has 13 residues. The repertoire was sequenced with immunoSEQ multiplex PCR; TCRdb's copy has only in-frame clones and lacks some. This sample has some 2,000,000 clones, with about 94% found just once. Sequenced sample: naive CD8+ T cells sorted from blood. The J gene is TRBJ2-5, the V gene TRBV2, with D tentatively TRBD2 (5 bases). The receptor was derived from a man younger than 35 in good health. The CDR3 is CASILGPGETQYF. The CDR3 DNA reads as TGTGCCAGCATCCTCGGCCCGGGGGAGACCCAGTACTTC.